A selection of T cell receptor beta chains follows, all from one sample in a study. TCRdb re-analysed the RT-PCR reads in MiXCR, keeping a single row per CDR3 protein. The table has about 680,000 distinct CDR3 sequences, 13% to 15% seen once; the top ten hold 3% to 4.5%. Sequences were obtained from memory CD4+ T cells from blood. The receptors come from a female donor in good health, serving as a healthy control. Each CDR3 is given with its conserved first and last residue. D genes are given only for firm matches. For some rows the clone size is stated as once, few or many, or as a class when expanded; others skip it.

abundance,j_gene,d_gene,v_gene,CDR3nt,CDR3aa
few,TRBJ2-1,TRBD2,TRBV20-1,TGCAGTGCTCGGACTAGCGGGGGCTCCAGCTCCCACAATGAGCAGTTCTTC,CSARTSGGSSSHNEQFF
many,TRBJ2-7,TRBD1,TRBV29-1,TGCAGCGTGGGGACAGGGGGCTACGAGCAGTACTTC,CSVGTGGYEQYF
few,TRBJ2-2,TRBD1,TRBV5-1,TGCGCCAGCAGCTCGGGACAGGATTTTAACACCGGGGAGCTGTTTTTT,CASSSGQDFNTGELFF
few,TRBJ2-1,TRBD2,TRBV6-6,TGTGCCAGCAGTTACTCACCGGGACTAGGGTACAATGAGCAGTTCTTC,CASSYSPGLGYNEQFF
many,TRBJ1-2,TRBD1,TRBV28,TGTGCCAGCAGACGACAGGGAAGTCTAGTCTATGGCTACACCTTC,CASRRQGSLVYGYTF
NA,TRBJ2-7,NA,TRBV18,TGTGCCAGCTCACCCGGGGTAGCTATCTACGAGCAGTACTTC,CASSPGVAIYEQYF
NA,TRBJ2-3,NA,TRBV7-8,TGTGCCGGCTCGGGGGCCACATACACAGATACGCAGTATTTT,CAGSGATYTDTQYF
few,TRBJ2-1,TRBD2,TRBV28,TGTGCCAGCAGTTTATGGGGGAGGGCCTACAATGAGCAGTTCTTC,CASSLWGRAYNEQFF
few,TRBJ2-7,NA,TRBV5-5,TGTGCCAGCAGCGGTACGGTCACTTTTTCCTCCCGCGAGCAGTACTTC,CASSGTVTFSSREQYF
NA,TRBJ2-3,NA,TRBV7-3,TGTGCCAGCAGCATTTCGACTAGTGCGCAGTATTTT,CASSISTSAQYF
NA,TRBJ2-2,TRBD1,TRBV28,TGTGCCAGCAGGTCCGGGACAGGGCTGATCACCGGGGAGCTGTTTTTT,CASRSGTGLITGELFF
few,TRBJ2-1,NA,TRBV20-1,TGCAGTGCGACGGGACACCGGGGCCATGAGCAGTTCTTC,CSATGHRGHEQFF
few,TRBJ1-2,NA,TRBV20-1,TGCAGTGCTAGAATGGATGGCTACACCTTC,CSARMDGYTF
few,TRBJ2-5,NA,TRBV27,TGTGCCAGCAGTACCAATAGAGGGGAGACCCAGTACTTC,CASSTNRGETQYF
few,TRBJ2-2,NA,TRBV20-1,TGCAGTGCTAGAGATTTCCGGGGGAACACCGGGGAGCTGTTTTTT,CSARDFRGNTGELFF
many,TRBJ2-5,TRBD2,TRBV6-5,TGTGCCAGCAACTCGGGAGGACGGGCAGGGACCCAGTACTTC,CASNSGGRAGTQYF
few,TRBJ2-5,NA,TRBV29-1,TGCAGCGTTGGGGCTTCCGCCCCAGAGACCCAGTACTTC,CSVGASAPETQYF